This entry lists 16 T cell receptor beta chains sequenced from one sample in a study of blood T cells in healthy people across ages. With a J-beta primer mix and a sample-barcoded 5' primer, a second PCR ran 7 to 11 cycles. TCRdb independently ran MiXCR on the 5' RACE reads; one entry per CDR3 protein. The repertoire holds under 1,000,000 distinct CDR3 sequences, with about 47% as singletons. The specimen was blood. The source of these receptors is a man aged 80 or over in good health.

The CDR3 loop reads CASSQGPLRAYEQYF. CDR3 sequence (DNA): TGTGCCAGCAGCCAAGGGCCTTTAAGAGCCTACGAGCAGTACTTC. This chain connects TRBV11-2 to TRBJ2-7; no clear D gene. CDR3 length: 15 amino acids. Germline-derived CDR1 and CDR2 are SGHAT and FQNNGV. The ends were cut back, 5 bases at V and 2 bases at J, with 16 bases in the middle.

This clonotype was seen repeatedly, ten times or more. One end of the junction fails to match germline, which may point to a read error. The V and J genes are TRBV7-2 and TRBJ1-2, with D perhaps matching TRBD1 (6 bases). The CDR3 is made up of 14 amino acids. Germline V gene sequence: CDR1 SGHTA, CDR2 FQGNSA. The CDR3 spells CASTLTGSVYGYTF. For the CDR3, the DNA is TGTGCCAGCACCTTAACAGGGAGCGTCTATGGCTACACCTTC.

This chain links TRBV29-1 with TRBJ1-1; perhaps TRBD1 as D (6 bases). This CDR3 contains 14 residues. The germline V gene encodes CDR1 SQVTM and CDR2 ANQGSEA. The V and J ends lost 5 bases and 4 bases respectively, with 17 bases between them. The chain's CDR3 is CSVHRGARGTEAFF. The CDR3 DNA is TGCAGCGTTCACCGGGGGGCCCGAGGCACTGAAGCTTTCTTT.

This clonotype was observed a few times. The genes are TRBV7-2 and TRBJ1-2, with TRBD1 as a possible D gene (6 bases). The germline V and J ends were trimmed by 5 bases and 2 bases, with 12 bases remaining between them. The germline V gene has CDR1 SGHTA and CDR2 FQGNSA. This CDR3 is 14 amino acids long. The CDR3 bases are TGTGCCAGCAGCCCAGGGGTCCGCAACTATGGCTACACCTTC. Translation gives CASSPGVRNYGYTF.

The rearrangement uses TRBV28 and TRBJ1-5; 9 nucleotides align to TRBD1. CDR1 and CDR2 from the germline V gene are MDHEN and SYDVKM. The CDR3 spans 16 residues. The V gene end was trimmed by 3 bases and the J gene end by 4 bases; junction bases not matched to a gene: 7. In DNA, the CDR3 is TGTGCCAGCAGTTTGGTTTCCGGGACAGGGAATCAGCCCCAGCATTTT. Its protein is CASSLVSGTGNQPQHF.

The V call is TRBV20-1, the J call TRBJ2-1; D is possibly TRBD1 (5 bases). Germline CDR1 and CDR2: DFQATT and SNEGSKA (reference sequence). There are 15 residues in the CDR3. The V and J ends lost 0 bases and 5 bases respectively, with 14 bases between them. CDR3 region: CSARDPLRANNEQFF. The CDR3 DNA sequence: TGCAGTGCTAGAGATCCTCTCAGGGCAAACAATGAGCAGTTCTTC.

The chain joins TRBV30 to TRBJ2-7, with 11 bases that match TRBD2. The ends lost 0 bases at V and 1 base at J; junction bases unmatched: 5. Looked up from germline, CDR1 is GTSNPN and CDR2 is SVGIG (reference sequence). This CDR3 region has 16 residues. CDR3 amino acids: CAWSVRLAGTSYEQYF. The CDR3 DNA is TGTGCCTGGAGTGTACGACTAGCGGGGACATCCTACGAGCAGTACTTC.

V is TRBV21-1 and J is TRBJ2-1. The end of the DNA fits TRBJ2-7 better, so the J call may be wrong. TRBV21-1 is shown as a pseudogene. This CDR3 contains 14 residues. CDR3 in DNA: TGTGCCAGCAGCAAAGCAAGGGTCCACAATGAGCAGTACTTC. Translating gives CASSKARVHNEQYF.

This clonotype was seen a few times. The chain employs TRBV12-3 or TRBV12-4 and TRBJ1-6; D perhaps matches TRBD1 (6 bases). The CDR3 sequence is 16 residues long. The ends were cut back, 5 bases at V and 9 bases at J, with 20 bases in the middle. CDR3 region: CASSRRPLRGISPLHF. CDR3 nucleotides: TGTGCCAGCAGTCGTCGCCCCTTAAGGGGGATTTCACCCCTCCACTTT.

A few counts support this clonotype. This chain connects TRBV6-2 or TRBV6-3 to TRBJ2-1; 13 bases align to TRBD2. Germline CDR1 and CDR2: MNHEY and SVGEGT. This CDR3 region has 16 residues. V lost 5 bases and J lost 7; bases outside the gene matches: 8. CDR3 loop: CASSGLAGVSWNEQFF. CDR3 coding DNA: TGTGCCAGCAGTGGACTAGCGGGAGTTTCGTGGAATGAGCAGTTCTTC.

The chain recombines TRBV9 with TRBJ2-3; 7 bases line up with TRBD1. The CDR3 length is 16 residues. V was pared by 0 bases and J by 0 bases, with 4 bases of the junction left unmatched. Germline CDR1 reads SGDLS; CDR2 reads YYNGEE. The CDR3 spells CASSVGIGGSTDTQYF. DNA of the CDR3: TGTGCCAGCAGCGTAGGTATAGGGGGCAGCACAGATACGCAGTATTTT.

The genes are TRBV29-1 and TRBJ2-1; 12 nucleotides align to TRBD2. V shed 7 bases and J 7 bases; nucleotides not matched to a gene: 20. CDR1 is SQVTM, CDR2 ANQGSEA, per germline. The CDR3 is 18 residues long. The CDR3 protein is CSAEVQSRTSGNWNEQFF. CDR3 nucleotide sequence: TGCAGCGCAGAAGTTCAGTCGCGGACTAGCGGGAACTGGAATGAGCAGTTCTTC.

The CDR3 region is CASSLASGTVYEQYF. The CDR3, as DNA: TGCGCCAGCAGCTTGGCTAGCGGGACCGTTTACGAGCAGTACTTC. V and J are TRBV5-1 and TRBJ2-7, with TRBD2 identical over 9 bases. This CDR3 is 15 amino acids long. Losses at the gene ends were 0 bases for V and 4 bases for J; bases not matched to a gene: 5. Germline V gene sequence: CDR1 SGHRS, CDR2 YFSETQ.

J is TRBJ2-3 and V is TRBV9; 11 bases agree with TRBD2. CDR1 is SGDLS, CDR2 YYNGEE, per germline. V shed 3 bases and J 5 bases; nucleotides not matched to a gene: 5. This CDR3 is 15 amino acids long. The DNA of the CDR3 is TGTGCCAGCAGCGGAATAGCGGGGGGGCAAGATACGCAGTATTTT. This codes for CASSGIAGGQDTQYF.

This clonotype was seen more than once but under ten times. This may come from a read error, since a much larger clone is one base off. The DNA of the CDR3 is TGTGCCATCAGGGGGACAGGGACTGGAGAGACCCAGTTCTTC. Encoded protein: CAIRGTGTGETQFF. The J gene is TRBJ2-1, the V gene TRBV10-3; 9 nucleotides align to TRBD1. The CDR3 has 14 residues. The ends lost 6 bases at V and 13 bases at J; junction bases unmatched: 13. The germline CDR1 and CDR2 sequences are ENHRY and SYGVKD.

This clonotype has only a few counts. The gene calls are TRBV5-1 and TRBJ2-5; D is ambiguous. TRBJ2-7 explains the end of the DNA better; the J call may be wrong. Germline assignment: CDR1 SGHRS and CDR2 YFSETQ. This CDR3 is built from 17 residues. The CDR3, as DNA: TGCGCCAGCAGCTTGGGGGTTCTAGGAGAAACTTCCTACGAGCAGTACTTC. Translating gives CASSLGVLGETSYEQYF.